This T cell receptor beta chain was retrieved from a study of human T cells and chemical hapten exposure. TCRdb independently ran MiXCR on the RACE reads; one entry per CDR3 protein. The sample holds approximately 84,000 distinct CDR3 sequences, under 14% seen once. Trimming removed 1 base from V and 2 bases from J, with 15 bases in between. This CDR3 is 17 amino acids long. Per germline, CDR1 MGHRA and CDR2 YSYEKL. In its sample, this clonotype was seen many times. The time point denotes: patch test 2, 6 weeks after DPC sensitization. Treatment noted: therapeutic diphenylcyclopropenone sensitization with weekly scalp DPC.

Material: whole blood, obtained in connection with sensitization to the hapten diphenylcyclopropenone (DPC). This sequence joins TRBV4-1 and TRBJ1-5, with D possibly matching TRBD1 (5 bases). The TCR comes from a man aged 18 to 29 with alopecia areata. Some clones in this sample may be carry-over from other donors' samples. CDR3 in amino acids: CASSQVSGGLGNQPQHF. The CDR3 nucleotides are TGCGCCAGCAGCCAAGTATCCGGGGGTTTGGGCAATCAGCCCCAGCATTTT.